The 15 T cell receptor beta chains below were found in one sample sequenced in a study of T cell repertoires in cytomegalovirus infection. Their antigen targets remain unknown. TCRdb fed the reads into MiXCR, producing one record per CDR3 protein. Among around 800,000 distinct CDR3 sequences listed, about 30% were seen once. The sequencing here drew on cultured CD8+ T cells from PBMCs, taken from culture after CMV antigen stimulation. These TCRs come from a human donor in good health (CMV status not recorded). Some clones in this sample may be carry-over from other donors' samples.

This clonotype was observed once. The chain is built from TRBV4-3 and TRBJ2-1; no definite D call. Looked up from germline, CDR1 is LGHNA and CDR2 is YSLEER. Trimming took off 6 bases at V and 0 bases at J, with 12 bases between the two ends. This CDR3 region has 15 residues. Written as DNA, the CDR3 is TGCGCCAGCAGACCCGATACGAGCTCCTACAATGAGCAGTTCTTC. It translates to CASRPDTSSYNEQFF.

The chain carries TRBV7-4 and TRBJ1-2, with a weak D call TRBD1 (6 bases). CDR1 is SGHVT, CDR2 SQSDAQ, per germline. The CDR3 is made up of 15 amino acids. V was clipped by 5 bases and J by 5 bases, with 18 bases between them. DNA for the CDR3: TGTGCCAGCAGCCCCCCGATTGGGACATCTTATGGCTACACCTTC. Protein: CASSPPIGTSYGYTF.

This rearrangement joins TRBV27 to TRBJ1-2; weak D call: TRBD1 (6 bases). Trimming pared 4 bases from V and 1 base from J, leaving 13 bases between. CDR1 MNHEY and CDR2 SMNVEV come from the germline V gene (reference sequence). This CDR3 is 15 amino acids long. The CDR3: CASSYNGQYNYGYTF. DNA of the CDR3: TGTGCCAGCAGTTACAATGGACAGTATAACTATGGCTACACCTTC.

This clonotype was observed a handful of times. V and J are TRBV28 and TRBJ2-5, with 7 nucleotides matching TRBD1. The germline V gene encodes CDR1 MDHEN and CDR2 SYDVKM. The CDR3 is made up of 16 amino acids. V gave up 2 bases and J gave up 2 bases; unmatched junction bases: 8. The CDR3 protein is CASSLIPTGIQETQYF. CDR3 DNA sequence: TGTGCCAGCAGTTTAATCCCGACAGGGATACAAGAGACCCAGTACTTC. The full variable domain, completed using reference TRBV28 and TRBJ2-5, is DVKVTQSSRYLVKRTGEKVFLECVQDMDHENMFWYRQDPGLGLRLIYFSYDVKMKEKGDIPEGYSVSREKKERFSLILESASTNQTSMYLCASSLIPTGIQETQYFGPGTRLLVL.

The chain has TRBV10-3 and TRBJ2-3, with D hard to call. This CDR3 region has 16 residues. Germline V CDR1 and CDR2: ENHRY, SYGVKD. Trimming cost V 6 bases and J 4 bases, with 20 bases left between them. CDR3 amino acids: CAIRQAGRFGPDTQYF. CDR3 nucleotides: TGTGCCATCAGGCAAGCCGGCCGATTCGGTCCAGATACGCAGTATTTT.

The chain joins TRBV7-9 to TRBJ2-3, with 11 bases that match TRBD2. CDR3 length equals 16 residues. J lost 2 bases, V lost 5 bases, and 6 bases had no gene match. Germline CDR1 reads SEHNR; CDR2 reads FQNEAQ (reference sequence). CDR3 sequence reads: CASSTTSGGFTDTQYF. The CDR3 nucleotides are TGTGCCAGCAGCACCACTAGCGGGGGCTTCACAGATACGCAGTATTTT.

The J gene is TRBJ2-2, the V gene TRBV7-9; 13 bases line up with TRBD2. The germline V gene has CDR1 SEHNR and CDR2 FQNEAQ (reference sequence). The CDR3 is made up of 19 amino acids. Losses at the gene ends were 3 bases for V and 0 bases for J; bases not matched to a gene: 7. Here the CDR3 reads CASSFLGLAGRANTGELFF. In nucleotides, the CDR3 is TGTGCCAGCAGCTTTCTGGGACTAGCGGGGAGAGCGAACACCGGGGAGCTGTTTTTT.

This clonotype was seen many times. V gene TRBV7-8 combines with J gene TRBJ2-7; a weak D match, TRBD2 (5 bases). There are 15 residues in the CDR3. V was shortened by 1 base and J by 0 bases, with 10 bases between the two germline ends. From germline, CDR1 is SGHVS and CDR2 FQNEAQ. CDR3 sequence (DNA): TGTGCCAGCAGCTTAGAGACGGGGAGCTCCTACGAGCAGTACTTC. It translates to CASSLETGSSYEQYF.

This clonotype appeared a few times. The gene calls are TRBV15 and TRBJ1-1, with D tentatively TRBD1 (5 bases). The CDR3 is 13 residues long. Germline V gene data show CDR1 as LNHNV and CDR2 as YYDKDF (reference sequence). V lost 5 bases and J lost 7, with 14 bases in between. CDR3 DNA: TGTGCCACCAGCTTAGGGGTTCTTGATGAAGCTTTCTTT. This codes for CATSLGVLDEAFF.

The chain's CDR3 is CASSTYGQGARSEELFF. For the CDR3, the DNA is TGTGCCAGCAGCACCTATGGACAGGGGGCAAGGTCCGAGGAGCTGTTTTTT. J is TRBJ2-2 and V is TRBV11-2; 11 bases match TRBD1. Germline CDR1 and CDR2: SGHAT and FQNNGV. CDR3 length equals 17 residues. V dropped 5 bases and J dropped 10; count of bases not matched to a gene: 15.

This clonotype has only a few counts. J is TRBJ2-7 and V is TRBV18; D unresolved. Trimming took 1 base from V and 5 from J, leaving 9 bases between them. The CDR3 runs to 13 residues. Looked up from germline, CDR1 is KGHSH and CDR2 is LQKENI. The CDR3 region has the DNA TGTGCCAGCTCACCACTTATAGACGACGAGCAGTACTTC. This translates into CASSPLIDDEQYF.

This clonotype was seen more than once but under ten times. V usage is TRBV19 and J usage is TRBJ1-1; D gene uncertain. The CDR3 loop spans 15 amino acids. The germline V gene encodes CDR1 LNHDA and CDR2 SQIVND (reference sequence). The V gene lost 1 base and the J gene lost 0 bases, with 9 bases spanning the gap. For the CDR3, the DNA is TGTGCCAGTAGTATAGGAATGGGCTTGAACACTGAAGCTTTCTTT. This gives the protein CASSIGMGLNTEAFF.

As to this clonotype: A read error may be the cause here, since a much bigger clone is one base away. This rearrangement joins TRBV10-3 to TRBJ2-6; 8 bases are a match to TRBD1. The germline V gene encodes CDR1 ENHRY and CDR2 SYGVKD. With V trimmed by 0 bases and J by 1 base, 14 bases remained unmatched. The CDR3 covers 21 residues. Written as DNA, the CDR3 is TGTGCCATCAGTGAGTCCCCGATAAAGGACAGGGTGAGATCTGGGGCCAACGTCCTGACTTTC. Translating it yields CAISESPIKDRVRSGANVLTF.

The rearrangement uses TRBV6-6 and TRBJ1-2; D uncertain. Germline V lookup: CDR1 MNHNY, CDR2 SVGAGI (reference sequence). Trimming pared 0 bases from V and 4 bases from J, leaving 21 bases between. The CDR3 runs 18 residues. The CDR3 loop is CASSYSEGSPGVGYGYTF. In nucleotides, the CDR3 is TGTGCCAGCAGTTACTCGGAGGGTAGCCCCGGAGTTGGCTATGGCTACACCTTC.

This clonotype has at least ten counts. The chain recombines TRBV7-8 with TRBJ2-1, with D tentatively TRBD1 (5 bases). Germline CDR1 and CDR2: SGHVS and FQNEAQ. The ends were cut back, 1 base at V and 3 bases at J, with 13 bases in the middle. The CDR3 loop spans 16 amino acids. The CDR3 region is CASSLGTTSRYNEQFF. The CDR3, as DNA: TGTGCCAGCAGCTTAGGGACAACTTCCCGCTACAATGAGCAGTTCTTC.